One T cell receptor beta chain is described in this entry. What it binds is unknown. Per germline, CDR1 SGHRS and CDR2 YFSETQ. Deletions cut 5 bases from V and 3 bases from J, with 5 bases between. This CDR3 comprises 12 residues. Researchers reported that TCR beta cDNA libraries carried unique molecular identifiers. T cells numbering about 0.85 to 11 million yielded 450,000 to 500,000 cDNA molecules. MiXCR was run by TCRdb on the PCR reads, yielding one entry per CDR3 protein. The sample yields roughly 800,000 distinct CDR3 sequences, about 53% seen once. These data belong to a study of post-analysis software for immune sequencing data. General study points: TRBV segments more frequent in patients than in controls numbered five and included TRBV5-6, TRBV5-1 and TRBV20-1. Multiple sclerosis patients showed significantly lower normalized Chao1 diversity than controls did.

This sequence joins TRBV5-1 and TRBJ2-2; D gene uncertain. The TCR was taken from a girl aged 5 to 17 with multiple sclerosis. Sequenced: blood. CDR3 protein: CASSYHTGELFF. As DNA, the CDR3 is TGCGCCAGCAGTTACCACACCGGGGAGCTGTTTTTT.